Listed below are T cell receptor beta chains from one sample, sequenced in a study of shared clonotypes between healthy human individuals. The data were produced by immunoSEQ multiplex PCR, yet TCRdb's version contains in-frame clones alone and is incomplete. This table has about 580,000 clones, 95% to 98% appearing once. The source material was naive CD8+ T cells sorted from blood. These TCRs come from a man aged 25 to 40 in good health. The CDR3 runs from the conserved cysteine through the conserved F or W.

v_call cdr3_aa
TRBV4-3 CASSQDIVLVSEVDGYTF
TRBV5-4 CASSFGSTEAFF
TRBV18 CASSPMSGTGSHYYGYTF
TRBV11-3 CASSTISSDTQYF
TRBV21-1 CASSKSGAGRETQYF
TRBV6-1 CASKKGSHEQYF
TRBV19 CASSLSGSLYEQYF
TRBV3-1/TRBV3-2 CAPQPQHF
TRBV7-9 CASSPLGRGNTEAFF
TRBV28 CASSWRDASSGDGYTF
TRBV7-9 CASSPWDRGHEQYF
TRBV12-5 CASGFSDEQFF
TRBV19 CASSITDRGEQFF
TRBV4-3 CASSQQGLAGAGDTQYF
TRBV6-4 CASLRASEGKNIQYF
TRBV2 CASSDWDNTEAFF
TRBV11-3 CASSDREDNQETQYF
TRBV7-9 CASSLAWDEQFF
TRBV13 CASSFRGKGRNFYEQYF
TRBV2 CASSGLRQGASYEQYF
TRBV11-2 CASSSRPGELEQYF
TRBV4-2 CASSSGIEQYF
TRBV7-8 CASSQGLNNEQFF
TRBV7-8 CASSAGLMSSYEQYF
TRBV7-9 CASSSLRLAGVSNTGELFF
TRBV6-5 CASSQREDADTQYF
TRBV25-1 CASSYQGGDNEQFF
TRBV27 CASSPMGQPQHF
TRBV5-1 CASSPEGEPYNEQFF
TRBV13 CASSPGQSLSTEAFF
TRBV6-1 CASSVRTSGRVGNEQFF
TRBV5-1 CASRTDYNEQFF
TRBV28 CASRGQLYQETQYF
TRBV5-6 CASSLEKGKLFF
TRBV7-6 CASSLEREWYNEQFF
TRBV11-2 CASSPRTSYGYTF
TRBV5-6 CASSLDHRGANYGYTF
TRBV5-6 CASSAFKDNDWETQYF
TRBV9 CASSPTLGLDTDTQYF
TRBV5-4 CASSLIPSETQYF
TRBV29-1 CSVEESLGLATSDTQYF
TRBV10-3 CATTGTSGTYEQYF
TRBV11-2 CASSQDRGPYEQYF
TRBV11-2 CASNTMDRSYEQYF
TRBV29-1 CSAYAPGLSYEQYF
TRBV7-6 CASSLARGGSEQFF
TRBV5-6 CASSSVTSPWTGEQFF
TRBV7-2 CASSLFGITYEQYF
TRBV7-9 CASSLEGGGLAGWTQYF
TRBV29-1 CSANPNNEQFF
TRBV10-2 CASYRGEGQPQHF
TRBV29-1 CSVPLGDEAFF
TRBV5-1 CASSSPGLQETQYF
TRBV28 CASSWGQGDTEAFF
TRBV7-6 CASFGLVGGGGNTIYF